Sequencing of this T cell receptor beta chain was carried out in a study of PD-1 blockade in classical Hodgkin lymphoma. Study-level findings and limits: In newly diagnosed patients, baseline TCR diversity was reportedly below that of healthy donors. For complete responders, baseline diversity was comparable to that of newly diagnosed patients.

Generated by immunoSEQ multiplex PCR, the TCRdb table keeps only in-frame clones and is missing some. The table lists some 41,000 clones, around 90% of them singletons. This CDR3 contains 17 residues. Germline V gene data show CDR1 as LNHNV and CDR2 as YYDKDF (reference sequence). V shed 0 bases and J shed 4 bases, with 15 bases lying between them. Every patient experienced relapse after autologous stem cell transplantation, and brentuximab vedotin exposure varied. With respect to this clone: The antigen remains unidentified.

This receptor was obtained from a human donor with classical Hodgkin lymphoma. The chain links TRBV15 to TRBJ2-2, with D maybe TRBD2 (6 bases). The sequencing used peripheral blood mononuclear cells (PBMCs), collected before the second cycle of nivolumab. In DNA form, the CDR3 reads TGTGCCACCAGCAGAGATCTGCGGGGCCCGGGCACCGGGGAGCTGTTTTTT. Its translation is CATSRDLRGPGTGELFF.